Below are 19 T cell receptor beta chains sequenced from a single sample in a study of OX40 agonist ivuxolimab in advanced cancers. Sequencing used immunoSEQ multiplex PCR; TCRdb keeps in-frame clones, though not all of them. The table lists about 94,000 clones, around 91% of them singletons. The sequenced sample was CD4+ or CD8+ T cells sorted from blood, obtained in a trial of the OX40 agonist ivuxolimab. Source of these receptors: an adult with an advanced solid tumor such as melanoma, head and neck, liver or kidney cancer.

V is TRBV7-2 and J is TRBJ2-7, with a weak D call TRBD1 (6 bases). V dropped 3 bases and J dropped 7 bases, with 13 bases sitting between them. This CDR3 is built from 13 residues. Germline V gene lookup returns CDR1 SGHTA and CDR2 FQGNSA. The CDR3 sequence is CASSFPTGLEQYF. The DNA of the CDR3 is TGTGCCAGCAGCTTTCCTACAGGGTTAGAGCAGTACTTC.

This chain connects TRBV6-7 to TRBJ2-1; 7 bases align to TRBD2. TRBV6-7 is assigned to the ORF class and has an uncertain function. Trimming took 10 bases from V and 5 from J; bases not matched to a gene: 5. The CDR3 runs to 12 residues. CDR3 nucleotide sequence: TGTGCCATAGCTAGCGGCAACAATGAGCAGTTCTTC. The encoded protein is CAIASGNNEQFF.

A few counts support this clone. For the CDR3, the DNA is TGTGCCAGCAGGGGACGGAGCGGGGAGGAGACCCAGTACTTC. Translated, it gives CASRGRSGEETQYF. The V and J genes are TRBV6-5 and TRBJ2-5, with 7 bases aligning to TRBD2. CDR1 and CDR2 from the germline V gene are MNHEY and SVGAGI. Unmatched junction bases numbered 9, after V lost 6 bases and J lost 5 bases. This CDR3 region has 14 residues.

The J gene is TRBJ1-6, the V gene TRBV6-1; D perhaps matches TRBD1 (6 bases). V was trimmed by 5 bases and J by 7 bases, leaving 15 bases between them. This CDR3 has 15 amino acids. Germline V gives CDR1 MNHNS, CDR2 SASEGT. CDR3 sequence reads: CASSQTGIWNSPLHF. In nucleotides, the CDR3 is TGTGCCAGCAGTCAAACAGGGATCTGGAATTCACCCCTCCACTTT.

This clone was counted once. The rearrangement joins TRBV5-1 to TRBJ2-5, with a weak D call TRBD1 (5 bases). The DNA matches TRBJ2-7 better at its end, which makes the J call doubtful. Germline V gene data show CDR1 as SGHRS and CDR2 as YFSETQ. CDR3 size: 12 residues. CDR3 in amino acids: CASSLEGYEQYF. CDR3 in DNA: TGCGCCAGCAGCTTGGAGGGGTACGAGCAGTACTTC.

The chain combines TRBV6-5 with TRBJ2-7; possibly TRBD1 for D (6 bases). The CDR3 is made up of 14 amino acids. Germline V gene sequence: CDR1 MNHEY, CDR2 SVGAGI. V gave up 8 bases and J gave up 3 bases, with 17 bases separating them. Here the CDR3 DNA reads TGTGCCAGCGCACGACAGGTTATGAACTACGAGCAGTACTTC. Translation: CASARQVMNYEQYF.

For this clone: Distinct nucleotide sequences in the sample also encode this CDR3. The CDR3 is CAWGRTYGYTF. CDR3 DNA: TGTGCCTGGGGACGTACCTATGGCTACACCTTC. This chain uses TRBV30 with TRBJ1-2; D uncertain. V dropped 5 bases and J dropped 4 bases, with 8 bases sitting between them. The germline gives CDR1 GTSNPN, CDR2 SVGIG (reference sequence). CDR3 length: 11 amino acids.

The rearrangement joins TRBV6-6 to TRBJ1-2; D is uncertain. The CDR3 has 13 amino acids. Per the germline V gene, CDR1 is MNHNY and CDR2 is SVGAGI (reference sequence). V gave up 5 bases and J gave up 2 bases, with 9 bases separating them. CDR3 loop: CASSPGKNYGYTF. For the CDR3, the DNA is TGTGCCAGCAGTCCCGGGAAAAACTATGGCTACACCTTC.

This sequence joins TRBV18 and TRBJ2-7; D possibly corresponds to TRBD2 (6 bases). There are 14 residues in the CDR3. Looked up from germline, CDR1 is KGHSH and CDR2 is LQKENI. The V end was cut by 5 bases, the J end by 0 bases, with 11 bases between. The CDR3 DNA reads as TGTGCCAGCTCAGCGGGACCTCTCTCCTACGAGCAGTACTTC. Encoded protein: CASSAGPLSYEQYF.

This sequence joins TRBV9 and TRBJ2-1; 11 bases are a match to TRBD2. Germline CDR1 SGDLS, CDR2 YYNGEE. CDR3 length: 15 amino acids. The V and J ends lost 4 bases and 4 bases, in that order; junction bases with no gene match: 4. The CDR3 nucleotides are TGTGCCAGCAGCCCCGGGACTAGCGGTTACAATGAGCAGTTCTTC. Amino acids: CASSPGTSGYNEQFF.

The chain joins TRBV18 to TRBJ1-1; 8 bases are a match to TRBD1. The V gene's germline CDR1 is KGHSH and CDR2 LQKENI. CDR3 length: 16 residues. V shed 3 bases and J 0 bases; nucleotides not matched to a gene: 6. CDR3 residues: CASSPGQGRMNTEAFF. Written as DNA, the CDR3 is TGTGCCAGCTCACCCGGACAGGGACGGATGAACACTGAAGCTTTCTTT.

This chain uses TRBV7-9 with TRBJ2-5, with 12 bases identical to TRBD2. The trim removed 6 bases at V and 1 base at J, leaving 0 bases unmatched. The CDR3 is 14 residues long. Germline values: CDR1 SEHNR, CDR2 FQNEAQ (reference sequence). The CDR3 bases are TGTGCCAGCAGGACTAGCGGGAGCCAAGAGACCCAGTACTTC. It codes for CASRTSGSQETQYF. Using reference TRBV7-9 and TRBJ2-5 for the parts outside the CDR3, the full variable domain is DTGVSQNPRHKITKRGQNVTFRCDPISEHNRLYWYRQTLGQGPEFLTYFQNEAQLEKSRLLSDRFSAERPKGSFSTLEIQRTEQGDSAMYLCASRTSGSQETQYFGPGTRLLVL.

The chain uses TRBV18 and TRBJ2-7, with 7 bases identical to TRBD2. With 4 bases clipped from V and 0 bases from J, the junction kept 9 bases outside the gene matches. This CDR3 region has 16 residues. Germline V gives CDR1 KGHSH, CDR2 LQKENI. The CDR3 spells CASSLGLLTDSYEQYF. CDR3 bases: TGTGCCAGCTCACTGGGACTACTCACCGACTCCTACGAGCAGTACTTC.

This chain links TRBV7-2 with TRBJ2-1, with TRBD2 identical over 14 bases. V dropped 0 bases and J dropped 9; count of bases not matched to a gene: 7. The CDR3 is made up of 17 amino acids. CDR1 and CDR2 from the germline V gene are SGHTA and FQGNSA. This CDR3 reads CASSLAGGLAGVSEQFF. The CDR3 DNA follows: TGTGCCAGCAGCTTAGCGGGGGGACTAGCGGGAGTGAGTGAGCAGTTCTTC.

The V call is TRBV25-1, the J call TRBJ1-2; a weak D match, TRBD1 (5 bases). The ends were cut back, 6 bases at V and 5 bases at J, with 10 bases in the middle. Germline V gene lookup returns CDR1 MGHDK and CDR2 SYGVNS. CDR3 length: 12 amino acids. The chain's CDR3 is CASSRDGYGYTF. The CDR3, as DNA: TGTGCCAGCAGCCGGGACGGTTATGGCTACACCTTC.

V and J are TRBV7-2 and TRBJ2-7; D not certain. This CDR3 is built from 16 residues. V was clipped by 5 bases and J by 5 bases, with 22 bases between them. Germline values: CDR1 SGHTA, CDR2 FQGNSA. The CDR3 coding sequence is TGTGCCAGCAGCCCCGTCCGTGCCTCCCCTCCCGACGAGCAGTACTTC. Its protein is CASSPVRASPPDEQYF.

The chain links TRBV5-6 to TRBJ2-2; D possibly uses TRBD1 or TRBD2 (5 bases each). CDR3 length: 18 amino acids. Germline-derived CDR1 and CDR2 are SGHDT and YYEEEE. V lost 0 bases and J lost 1, with 16 bases in between. The CDR3 region is CASSLERGIPLNTGELFF. The CDR3 bases are TGTGCCAGCAGCTTGGAGAGGGGCATCCCTTTGAACACCGGGGAGCTGTTTTTT.

The rearrangement joins TRBV7-2 to TRBJ2-1, with 8 bases matching TRBD2. This CDR3 has 14 amino acids. The junction had 4 bases not matched to a gene; V was cut back by 5 bases and J by 4 bases. The germline V gene encodes CDR1 SGHTA and CDR2 FQGNSA. CDR3 coding DNA: TGTGCCAGCAGCACCATAGCGGGGTACAATGAGCAGTTCTTC. This gives the protein CASSTIAGYNEQFF.

This chain joins TRBV7-2 and TRBJ2-1; D gene unclear. Looked up from germline, CDR1 is SGHTA and CDR2 is FQGNSA. The CDR3 runs 15 residues. V dropped 1 base and J dropped 0 bases, with 7 bases sitting between them. The CDR3 loop reads CASSLVRSSYNEQFF. For the CDR3, the DNA is TGTGCCAGCAGCTTAGTCCGAAGCTCCTACAATGAGCAGTTCTTC.